Each of the 2 T cell receptor beta chains below was sequenced from the same sample in a study of blood T cell repertoires in COVID-19. Data came from immunoSEQ multiplex PCR; TCRdb stores just in-frame clones and leaves some out. The data hold about 180,000 clones, with roughly 84% observed a single time. Sequencing input: PBMCs or T cells enriched from blood (not recorded which). The receptors come from a man in his forties or fifties who had recovered from COVID-19.

The chain carries TRBV3-1 (or the pseudogene TRBV3-2) and TRBJ1-1; D gene ambiguous. V was shortened by 4 bases and J by 0 bases, with 9 bases between the two germline ends. The CDR3 length is 14 residues. Per germline, CDR1 LGHDT and CDR2 YNNKEL (reference sequence). The CDR3 region is CASSRGTLNTEAFF. For the CDR3, the DNA is TGTGCCAGCAGCCGTGGCACCCTGAACACTGAAGCTTTCTTT.

This clone has only one observation. The chain is built from TRBV29-1 and TRBJ1-2; D may be TRBD1 (6 bases). The V end was cut by 3 bases, the J end by 4 bases, with 18 bases between. Looked up from germline, CDR1 is SQVTM and CDR2 is ANQGSEA. This CDR3 region has 15 residues. CDR3 region: CSVDGGGEGGYGYTF. Here the CDR3 DNA reads TGCAGCGTTGATGGAGGGGGGGAAGGAGGCTATGGCTACACCTTC.